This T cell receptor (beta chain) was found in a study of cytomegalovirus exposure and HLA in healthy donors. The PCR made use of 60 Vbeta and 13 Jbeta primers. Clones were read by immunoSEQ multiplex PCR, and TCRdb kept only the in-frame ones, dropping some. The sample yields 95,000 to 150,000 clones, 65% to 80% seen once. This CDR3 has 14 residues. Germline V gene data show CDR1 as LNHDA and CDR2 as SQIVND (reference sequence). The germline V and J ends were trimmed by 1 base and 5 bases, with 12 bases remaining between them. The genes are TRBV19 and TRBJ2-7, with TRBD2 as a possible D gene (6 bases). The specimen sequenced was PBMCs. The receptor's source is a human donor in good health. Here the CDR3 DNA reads TGTGCCAGTAGTATAGTTGGAGGGGCAGACGAGCAGTACTTC. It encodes CASSIVGGADEQYF.